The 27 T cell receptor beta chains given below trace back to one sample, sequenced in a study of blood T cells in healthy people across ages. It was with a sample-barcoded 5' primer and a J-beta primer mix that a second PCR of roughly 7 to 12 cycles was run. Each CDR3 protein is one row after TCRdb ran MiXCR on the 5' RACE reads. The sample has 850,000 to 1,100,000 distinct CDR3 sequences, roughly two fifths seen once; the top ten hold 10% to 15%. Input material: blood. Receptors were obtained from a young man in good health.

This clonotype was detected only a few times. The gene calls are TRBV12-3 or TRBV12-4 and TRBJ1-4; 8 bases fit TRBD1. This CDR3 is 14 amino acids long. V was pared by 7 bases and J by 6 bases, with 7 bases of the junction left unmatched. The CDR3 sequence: CASTSGTGYEKLFF. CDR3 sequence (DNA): TGTGCCAGCACCAGTGGGACAGGCTATGAAAAACTGTTTTTT.

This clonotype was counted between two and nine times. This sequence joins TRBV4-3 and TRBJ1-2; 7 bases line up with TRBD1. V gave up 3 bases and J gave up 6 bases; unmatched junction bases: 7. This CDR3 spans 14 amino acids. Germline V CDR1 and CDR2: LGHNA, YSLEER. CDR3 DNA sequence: TGCGCCAGCAGCCAGGAGACAGGGAGGGATGGCTACACCTTC. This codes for CASSQETGRDGYTF.

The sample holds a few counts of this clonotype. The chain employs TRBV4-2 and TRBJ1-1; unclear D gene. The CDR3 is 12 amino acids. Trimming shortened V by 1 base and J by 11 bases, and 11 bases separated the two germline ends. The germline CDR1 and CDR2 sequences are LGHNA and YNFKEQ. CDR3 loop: CASSQGGRWAFF. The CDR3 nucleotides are TGTGCCAGCAGCCAAGGCGGGAGGTGGGCTTTCTTT.

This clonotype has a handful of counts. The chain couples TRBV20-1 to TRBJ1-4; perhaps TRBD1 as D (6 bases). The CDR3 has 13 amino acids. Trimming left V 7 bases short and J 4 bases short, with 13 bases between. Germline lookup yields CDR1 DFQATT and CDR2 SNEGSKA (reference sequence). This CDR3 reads CSVPDRFNEKLFF. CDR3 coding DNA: TGCAGTGTCCCGGACAGATTTAATGAAAAACTGTTTTTT.

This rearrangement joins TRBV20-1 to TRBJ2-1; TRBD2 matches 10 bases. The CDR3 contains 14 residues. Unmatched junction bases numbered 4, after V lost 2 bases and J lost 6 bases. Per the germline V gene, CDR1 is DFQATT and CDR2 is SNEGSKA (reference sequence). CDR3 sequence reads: CSARTGTSVNEQFF. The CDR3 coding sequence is TGCAGTGCTAGAACCGGGACTAGCGTCAATGAGCAGTTCTTC.

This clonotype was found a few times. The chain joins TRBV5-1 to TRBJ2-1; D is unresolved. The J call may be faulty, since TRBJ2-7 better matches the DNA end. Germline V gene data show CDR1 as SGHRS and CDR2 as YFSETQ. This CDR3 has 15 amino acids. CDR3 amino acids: CASSLVTGVYNEQYF. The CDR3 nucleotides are TGCGCCAGCAGCTTGGTTACCGGCGTCTACAATGAGCAGTACTTC.

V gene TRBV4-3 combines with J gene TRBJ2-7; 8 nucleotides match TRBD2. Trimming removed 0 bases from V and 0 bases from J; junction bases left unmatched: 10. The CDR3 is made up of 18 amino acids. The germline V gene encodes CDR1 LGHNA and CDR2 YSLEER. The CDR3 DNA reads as TGCGCCAGCAGCCAAGATTGGGTAGCGGGGCAGCCCTCCTACGAGCAGTACTTC. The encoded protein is CASSQDWVAGQPSYEQYF.

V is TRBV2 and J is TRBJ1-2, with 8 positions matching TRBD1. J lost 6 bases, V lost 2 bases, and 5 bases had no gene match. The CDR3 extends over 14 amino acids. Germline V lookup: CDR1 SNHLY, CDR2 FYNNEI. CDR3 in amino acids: CASSEFRTGNGYTF. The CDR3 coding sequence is TGTGCCAGCAGTGAATTCAGGACAGGGAATGGCTACACCTTC.

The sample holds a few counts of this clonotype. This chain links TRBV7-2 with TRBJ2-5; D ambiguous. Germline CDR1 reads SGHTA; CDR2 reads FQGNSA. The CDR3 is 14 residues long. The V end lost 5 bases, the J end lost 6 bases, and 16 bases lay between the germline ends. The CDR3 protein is CASSPEGFGKTQYF. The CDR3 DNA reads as TGTGCCAGCAGCCCAGAAGGTTTCGGAAAGACCCAGTACTTC.

CDR3 in amino acids: CASSLPPGLAGGTDTQYF. CDR3 DNA sequence: TGCGCCAGCAGCTTGCCCCCCGGACTAGCGGGGGGTACAGATACGCAGTATTTT. This chain links TRBV5-1 with TRBJ2-3, with 14 bases matching TRBD2. CDR1 and CDR2 (germline): SGHRS, YFSETQ. V lost 1 base to trimming and J lost 3 bases; unmatched junction nucleotides: 7. The CDR3 has 18 amino acids. The variable domain in full, with the rest retrieved from reference TRBV5-1 and TRBJ2-3, is KAGVTQTPRYLIKTRGQQVTLSCSPISGHRSVSWYQQTPGQGLQFLFEYFSETQRNKGNFPGRFSGRQFSNSRSEMNVSTLELGDSALYLCASSLPPGLAGGTDTQYFGPGTRLTVL.

CDR3 sequence (DNA): TGCAGCGTTGAAGATTGGGCTAGCGGGGGTGGCAGGGAGCTGTTTTTT. It encodes CSVEDWASGGGRELFF. The genes are TRBV29-1 and TRBJ2-2; 10 bases agree with TRBD2. The CDR3 is made up of 16 amino acids. V dropped 0 bases and J dropped 9; count of bases not matched to a gene: 10. Looked up from germline, CDR1 is SQVTM and CDR2 is ANQGSEA.

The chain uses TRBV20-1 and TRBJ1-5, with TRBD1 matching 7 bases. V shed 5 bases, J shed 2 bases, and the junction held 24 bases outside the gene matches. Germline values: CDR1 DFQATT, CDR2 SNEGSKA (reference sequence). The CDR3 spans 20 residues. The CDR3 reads CSASGRQGEGDTIGNQPQHF. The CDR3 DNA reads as TGCAGTGCTTCCGGGCGCCAGGGGGAAGGGGATACTATTGGCAATCAGCCCCAGCATTTT.

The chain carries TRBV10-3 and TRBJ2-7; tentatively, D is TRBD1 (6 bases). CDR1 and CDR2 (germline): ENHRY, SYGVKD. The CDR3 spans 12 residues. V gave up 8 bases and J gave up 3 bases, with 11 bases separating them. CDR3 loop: CAIRTENYEQYF. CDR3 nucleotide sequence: TGTGCCATCCGGACAGAGAACTACGAGCAGTACTTC.

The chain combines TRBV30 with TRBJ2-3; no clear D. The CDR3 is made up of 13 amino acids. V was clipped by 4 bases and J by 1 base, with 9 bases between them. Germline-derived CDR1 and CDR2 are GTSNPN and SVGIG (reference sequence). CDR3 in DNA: TGTGCCTGGACGGCTTTTGGCACAGATACGCAGTATTTT. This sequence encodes CAWTAFGTDTQYF.

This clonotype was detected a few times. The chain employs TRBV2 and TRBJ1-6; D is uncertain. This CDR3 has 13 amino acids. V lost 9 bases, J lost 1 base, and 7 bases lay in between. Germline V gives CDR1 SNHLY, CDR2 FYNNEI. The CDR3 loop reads CASYFSYNSPLHF. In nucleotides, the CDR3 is TGTGCCAGTTACTTTTCCTATAATTCACCCCTCCACTTT. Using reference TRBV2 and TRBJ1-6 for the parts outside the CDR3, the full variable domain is EPEVTQTPSHQVTQMGQEVILRCVPISNHLYFYWYRQILGQKVEFLVSFYNNEISEKSEIFDDQFSVERPDGSNFTLKIRSTKLEDSAMYFCASYFSYNSPLHFGNGTRLTVT.

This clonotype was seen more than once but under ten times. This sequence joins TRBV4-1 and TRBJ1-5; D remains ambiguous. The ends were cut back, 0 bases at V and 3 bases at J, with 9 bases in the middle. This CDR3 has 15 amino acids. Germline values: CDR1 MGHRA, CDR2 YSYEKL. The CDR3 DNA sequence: TGCGCCAGCAGCCAAGAAGGGCAGGTCAATCAGCCCCAGCATTTT. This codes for CASSQEGQVNQPQHF.

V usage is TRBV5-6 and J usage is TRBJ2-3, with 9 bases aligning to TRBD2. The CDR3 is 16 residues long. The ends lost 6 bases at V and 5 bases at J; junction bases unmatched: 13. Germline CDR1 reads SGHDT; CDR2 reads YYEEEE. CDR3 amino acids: CASTQGWLAGRDTQYF. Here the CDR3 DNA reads TGTGCCAGCACCCAGGGGTGGCTAGCGGGGAGAGATACGCAGTATTTT. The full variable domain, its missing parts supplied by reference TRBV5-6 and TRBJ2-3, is DAGVTQSPTHLIKTRGQQVTLRCSPKSGHDTVSWYQQALGQGPQFIFQYYEEEERQRGNFPDRFSGHQFPNYSSELNVNALLLGDSALYLCASTQGWLAGRDTQYFGPGTRLTVL.

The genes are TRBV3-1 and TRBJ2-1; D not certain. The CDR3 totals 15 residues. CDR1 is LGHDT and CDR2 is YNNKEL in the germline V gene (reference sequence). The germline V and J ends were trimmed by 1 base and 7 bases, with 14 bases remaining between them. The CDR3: CASSQGPTSTNEQFF. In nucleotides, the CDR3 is TGTGCCAGCAGCCAAGGGCCAACGTCCACTAATGAGCAGTTCTTC.

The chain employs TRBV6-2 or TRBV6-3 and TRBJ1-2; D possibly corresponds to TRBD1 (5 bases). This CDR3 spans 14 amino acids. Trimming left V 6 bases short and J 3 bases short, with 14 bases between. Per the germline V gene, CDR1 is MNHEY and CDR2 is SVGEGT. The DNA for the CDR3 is TGTGCCAGCAGACCTTCGGGGCCTCACTATGGCTACACCTTC. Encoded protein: CASRPSGPHYGYTF.

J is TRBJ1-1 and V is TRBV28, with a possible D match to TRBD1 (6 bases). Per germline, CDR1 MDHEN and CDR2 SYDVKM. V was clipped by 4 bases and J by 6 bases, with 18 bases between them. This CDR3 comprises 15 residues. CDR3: CASSSIRGRVAEAFF. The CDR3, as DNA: TGTGCCAGCAGTTCCATCAGGGGTAGGGTCGCTGAAGCTTTCTTT.

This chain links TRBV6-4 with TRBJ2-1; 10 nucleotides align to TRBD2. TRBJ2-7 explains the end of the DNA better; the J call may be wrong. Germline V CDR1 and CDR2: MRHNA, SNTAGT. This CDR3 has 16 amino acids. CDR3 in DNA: TGTGCCACCAGCATTAAAAGCGGGGGGGCCTACAATGAGCAGTACTTC. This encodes CATSIKSGGAYNEQYF.

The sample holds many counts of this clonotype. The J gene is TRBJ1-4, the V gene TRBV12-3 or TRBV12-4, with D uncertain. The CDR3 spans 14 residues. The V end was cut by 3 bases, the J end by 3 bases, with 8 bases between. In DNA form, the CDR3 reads TGTGCCAGCAGTTTCCAGTCTCCTAATGAAAAACTGTTTTTT. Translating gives CASSFQSPNEKLFF.

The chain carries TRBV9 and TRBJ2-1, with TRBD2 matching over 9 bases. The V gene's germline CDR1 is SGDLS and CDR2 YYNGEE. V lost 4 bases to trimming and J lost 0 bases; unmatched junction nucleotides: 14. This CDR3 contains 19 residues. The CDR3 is CASSKGGSGGLSSYNEQFF. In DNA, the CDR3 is TGTGCCAGCAGCAAAGGAGGTAGCGGGGGCCTTAGCTCCTACAATGAGCAGTTCTTC.

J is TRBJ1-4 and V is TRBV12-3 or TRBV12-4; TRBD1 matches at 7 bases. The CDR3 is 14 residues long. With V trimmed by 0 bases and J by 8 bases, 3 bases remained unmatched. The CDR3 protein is CASSLAAGGEKLFF. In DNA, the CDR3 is TGTGCCAGCAGTTTAGCGGCAGGGGGGGAAAAACTGTTTTTT.

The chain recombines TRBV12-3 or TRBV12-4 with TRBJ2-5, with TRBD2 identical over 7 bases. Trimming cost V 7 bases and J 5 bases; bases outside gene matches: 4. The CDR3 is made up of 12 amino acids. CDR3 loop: CASTTGGETQYF. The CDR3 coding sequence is TGTGCCAGCACGACGGGGGGTGAGACCCAGTACTTC.

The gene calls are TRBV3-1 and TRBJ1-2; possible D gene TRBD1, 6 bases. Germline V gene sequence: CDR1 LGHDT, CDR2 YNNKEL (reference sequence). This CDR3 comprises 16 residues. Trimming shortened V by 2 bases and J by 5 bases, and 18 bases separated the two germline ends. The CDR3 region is CASSQRRGGEFYGYTF. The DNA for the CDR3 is TGTGCCAGCAGCCAACGTCGAGGGGGTGAATTTTATGGCTACACCTTC.

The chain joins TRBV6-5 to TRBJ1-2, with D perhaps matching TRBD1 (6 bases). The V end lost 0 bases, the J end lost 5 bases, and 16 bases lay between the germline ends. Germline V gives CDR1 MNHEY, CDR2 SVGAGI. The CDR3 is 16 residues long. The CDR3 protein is CASSYSSIRGAYGYTF. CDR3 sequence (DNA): TGTGCCAGCAGTTACTCGAGTATTAGGGGGGCTTATGGCTACACCTTC.